Included here is one T cell receptor beta chain sequence, with context. The data were taken from a study of blood T cell repertoires in COVID-19. On the study more broadly: Sites in the United States, Italy and Spain provided acute and convalescent COVID-19 samples.

Trimming took 5 bases from V and 2 from J, leaving 14 bases between them. The CDR3 totals 14 residues. The germline CDR1 and CDR2 sequences are GTSNPN and SVGIG (reference sequence). Original data processing: Researchers report that nucleated cell counts were estimated from reference gene primer amplification. The data were produced by immunoSEQ multiplex PCR, yet TCRdb's version contains in-frame clones alone and is incomplete. V and J calls and clone size come straight from that table; D and trimming were deduced from the DNA. The data contain fewer than 110,000 clones, over 80% of them singletons.

This TCR was sampled from a man between 45 and 60 years old with active COVID-19. The sample consisted of peripheral blood. J is TRBJ2-3 and V is TRBV30, with no clear D. CDR3 loop: CAWDLGRDTDTQYF. The CDR3 nucleotides read TGTGCCTGGGACCTAGGCCGCGACACAGATACGCAGTATTTT.